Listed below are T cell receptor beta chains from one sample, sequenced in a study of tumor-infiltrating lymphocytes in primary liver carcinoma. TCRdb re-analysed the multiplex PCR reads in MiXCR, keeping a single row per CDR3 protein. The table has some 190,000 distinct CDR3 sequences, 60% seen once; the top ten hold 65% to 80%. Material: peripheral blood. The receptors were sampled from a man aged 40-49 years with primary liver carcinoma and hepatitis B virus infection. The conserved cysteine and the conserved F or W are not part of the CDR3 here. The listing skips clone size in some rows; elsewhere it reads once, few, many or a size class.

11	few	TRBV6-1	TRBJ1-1	ASSENDVHAAF
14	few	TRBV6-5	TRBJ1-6	ASSPRGSSYNSPLH
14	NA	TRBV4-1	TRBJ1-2	ASSQDREGAIYGYT
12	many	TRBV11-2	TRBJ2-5	ASSLGGSKETQY
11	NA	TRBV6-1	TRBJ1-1	ASGVGLGTEDF
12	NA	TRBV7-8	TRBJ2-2	ANSLRRQGWELF
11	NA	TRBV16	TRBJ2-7	ANSQMTGSEQY
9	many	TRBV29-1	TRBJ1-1	SVTSGGEAF
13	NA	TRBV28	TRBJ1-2	ASSFGGMDNYGYT
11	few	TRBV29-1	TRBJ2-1	SGRTSEADEQF
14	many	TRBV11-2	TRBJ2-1	ASSLEPAGGLDEQF
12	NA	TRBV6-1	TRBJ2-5	ATSVPLAGETQY
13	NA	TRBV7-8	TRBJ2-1	ASSLEAGGWHEQF
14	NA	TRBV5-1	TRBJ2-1	ASSLTGDSLINEQF
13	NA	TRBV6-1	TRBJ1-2	ASRQGASGNYGCT
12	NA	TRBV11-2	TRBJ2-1	ASSLYTRGDDQF
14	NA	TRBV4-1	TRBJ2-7	ASSPHGAGGRDEQY
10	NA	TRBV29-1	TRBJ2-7	SKIKVVYEQY
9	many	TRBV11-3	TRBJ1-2	ASSTWTGYT
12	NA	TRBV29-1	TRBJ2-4	SVVTVFGKNIQY
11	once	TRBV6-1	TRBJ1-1	ASRGPPNTEAF
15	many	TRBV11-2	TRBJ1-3	ASSPVTGGASGNTIY
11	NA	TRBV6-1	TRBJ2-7	ASGTTPIYEQY
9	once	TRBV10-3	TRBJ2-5	AIRADIESN
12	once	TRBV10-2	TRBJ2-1	AGNLAGGRNEQF
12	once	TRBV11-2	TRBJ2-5	ASSEGGGGETQC
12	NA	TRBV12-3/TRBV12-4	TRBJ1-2	ASSLDRRLHGYT
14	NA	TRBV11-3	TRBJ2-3	ASSLVTSRGAQAQY